The subject of this entry is one TCR beta chain. Antigen: not known. The data stem from a study of cytomegalovirus exposure and HLA in healthy donors. Points from the study as a whole: Reports showed the classifier diagnosing cytomegalovirus status with high specificity and sensitivity.

Assay: immunoSEQ multiplex PCR; the TCRdb copy retains only in-frame clones and omits some. The repertoire holds 150,000 to 200,000 clones, 80% to 90% seen once, with 5.7% in the top ten. Germline lookup yields CDR1 SGHVS and CDR2 FQNEAQ. This CDR3 comprises 16 residues. V lost 5 bases, J lost 0 bases, and 3 bases stayed unmatched. The chain combines TRBV7-8 with TRBJ2-1; 11 nucleotides agree with TRBD2. Sequenced material: PBMCs. The receptor comes from a woman in her 30s in good health and CMV-seronegative. CDR3 residues: CASSDLAGGSYNEQFF. The CDR3 DNA sequence: TGTGCCAGCAGCGACCTAGCGGGAGGCTCCTACAATGAGCAGTTCTTC.